This TCR beta chain appears in the sequencing data of a study of cytomegalovirus exposure and HLA in healthy donors. The study's findings and limits: Sequencing likely caused a cluster of highly shared sequence variants. Later on, analysis showed that most CMV-associated TCR beta chains appeared to be HLA-restricted.

PCR employed 60 Vbeta and 13 Jbeta primers. Measured with immunoSEQ multiplex PCR; TCRdb has only the in-frame clones, and not every one. The table includes 50,000 to 70,000 clones, around 80% detected once. This clone was detected a few times. No antigen is known for it. The sequenced sample consisted of PBMCs. The clonotype comes from a woman aged 40-49 years in good health and CMV-seronegative.

CDR3 region: CASSIGDRAYNEQFF. The CDR3 DNA reads as TGTGCCAGCAGTATAGGGGACAGGGCATACAATGAGCAGTTCTTC. This chain uses TRBV27 with TRBJ2-1; 9 bases fit TRBD1. Germline V gene data show CDR1 as MNHEY and CDR2 as SMNVEV (reference sequence). With V trimmed by 5 bases and J by 4 bases, 6 bases remained unmatched. The CDR3 spans 15 residues.